This TCR beta chain originates from a study of shared T cell receptors in the human thymus. V lost 3 bases to trimming and J lost 4 bases, with 24 bases between them. The CDR3 totals 18 residues. The germline V gene has CDR1 LGHNA and CDR2 YNFKEQ. This table comes from immunoSEQ multiplex PCR, and its TCRdb copy is limited to in-frame clones, with some not included. The sample lists 700,000 to 750,000 clones, around 85% seen once, with about 0.011% in the top ten. This sample also appeared in a second study, on human thymus T cells. That work states: Donor material was obtained from healthy Finnish infants undergoing corrective surgery for congenital heart defects. Resections from corrective heart surgery provided thymus tissue. Related reports documented highly overlapping thymic repertoires among unrelated individuals.

Sequencing input: thymocytes. The genes are TRBV4-2 and TRBJ1-1; no firm D call. This clonotype was sampled from a girl under two years old with a congenital heart defect. In DNA form, the CDR3 reads TGTGCCAGCAGCCAGACTCACTCGGTCCCTGGCTTGAGCACTGAAGCTTTCTTT. Translation gives CASSQTHSVPGLSTEAFF.